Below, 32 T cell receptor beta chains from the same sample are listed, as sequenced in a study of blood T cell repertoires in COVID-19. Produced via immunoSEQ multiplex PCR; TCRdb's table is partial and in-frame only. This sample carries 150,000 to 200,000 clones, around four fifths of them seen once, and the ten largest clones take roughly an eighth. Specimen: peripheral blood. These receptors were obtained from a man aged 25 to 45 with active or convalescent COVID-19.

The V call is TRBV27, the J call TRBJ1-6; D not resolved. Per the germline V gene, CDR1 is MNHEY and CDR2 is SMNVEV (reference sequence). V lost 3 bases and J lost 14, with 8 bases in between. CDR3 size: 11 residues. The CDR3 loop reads CASSFGGTLHF. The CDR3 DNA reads TGTGCCAGCAGTTTCGGAGGAACCCTCCACTTT.

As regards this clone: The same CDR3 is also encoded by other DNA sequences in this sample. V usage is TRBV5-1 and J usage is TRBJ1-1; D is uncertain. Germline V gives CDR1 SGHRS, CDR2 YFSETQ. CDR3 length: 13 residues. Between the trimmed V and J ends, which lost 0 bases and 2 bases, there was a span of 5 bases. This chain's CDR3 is CASSLAQNTEAFF. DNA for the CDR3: TGCGCCAGCAGCTTGGCACAAAACACTGAAGCTTTCTTT. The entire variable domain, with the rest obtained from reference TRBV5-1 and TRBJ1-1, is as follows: KAGVTQTPRYLIKTRGQQVTLSCSPISGHRSVSWYQQTPGQGLQFLFEYFSETQRNKGNFPGRFSGRQFSNSRSEMNVSTLELGDSALYLCASSLAQNTEAFFGQGTRLTVV.

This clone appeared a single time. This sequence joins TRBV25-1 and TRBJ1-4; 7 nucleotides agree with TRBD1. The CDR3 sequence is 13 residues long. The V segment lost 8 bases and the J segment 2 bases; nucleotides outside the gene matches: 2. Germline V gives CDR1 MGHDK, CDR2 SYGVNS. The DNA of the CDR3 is TGTGCCAGCCGGGACAGTACTAATGAAAAACTGTTTTTT. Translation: CASRDSTNEKLFF.

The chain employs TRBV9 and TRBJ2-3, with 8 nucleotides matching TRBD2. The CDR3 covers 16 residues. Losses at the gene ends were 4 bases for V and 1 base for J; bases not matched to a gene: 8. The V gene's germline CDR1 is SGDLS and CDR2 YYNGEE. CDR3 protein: CASSTPSGFRTDTQYF. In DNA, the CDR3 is TGTGCCAGCAGCACCCCTAGCGGGTTCCGCACAGATACGCAGTATTTT.

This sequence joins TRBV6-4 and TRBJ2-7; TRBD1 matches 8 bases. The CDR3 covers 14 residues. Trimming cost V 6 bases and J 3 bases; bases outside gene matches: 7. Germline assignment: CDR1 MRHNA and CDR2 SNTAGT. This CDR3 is CASRAGGLDYEQYV. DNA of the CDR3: TGTGCCAGCAGGGCAGGGGGCTTGGACTACGAGCAGTACGTC.

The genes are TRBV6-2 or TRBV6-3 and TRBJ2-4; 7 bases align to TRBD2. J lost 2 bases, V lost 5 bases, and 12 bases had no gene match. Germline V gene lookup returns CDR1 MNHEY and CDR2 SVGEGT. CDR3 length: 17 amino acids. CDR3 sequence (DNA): TGTGCCAGCAGTCCCCATCGGGGGGAGGCGTCCAAAAACATTCAGTACTTC. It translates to CASSPHRGEASKNIQYF.

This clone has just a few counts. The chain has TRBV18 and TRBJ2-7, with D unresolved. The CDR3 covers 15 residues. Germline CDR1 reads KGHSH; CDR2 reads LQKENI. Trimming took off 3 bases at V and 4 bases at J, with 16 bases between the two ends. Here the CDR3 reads CASSPRYEPTYEQYF. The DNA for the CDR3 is TGTGCCAGCTCACCGCGATACGAACCGACTTACGAGCAGTACTTC.

CDR3: CASSPRDSSGANVLTF. The DNA for the CDR3 is TGTGCCAGCAGCCCAAGGGACAGCTCTGGGGCCAACGTCCTGACTTTC. The chain couples TRBV9 to TRBJ2-6, with 7 bases matching TRBD1. CDR3 length: 16 residues. Germline CDR1 SGDLS, CDR2 YYNGEE. J gave up 0 bases and V 4 bases, and 4 bases lay outside the gene matches.

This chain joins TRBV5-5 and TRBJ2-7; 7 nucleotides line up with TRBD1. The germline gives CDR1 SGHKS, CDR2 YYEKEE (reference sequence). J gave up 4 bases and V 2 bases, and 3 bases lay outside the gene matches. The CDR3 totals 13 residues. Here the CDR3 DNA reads TGTGCCAGCAGCTTACAGGGGCGATACGAGCAGTACGTC. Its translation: CASSLQGRYEQYV.

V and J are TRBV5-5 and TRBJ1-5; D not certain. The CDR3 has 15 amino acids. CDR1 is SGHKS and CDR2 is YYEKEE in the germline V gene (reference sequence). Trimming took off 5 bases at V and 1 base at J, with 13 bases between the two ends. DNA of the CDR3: TGTGCCAGCAGGGACGAGGGATGGAGCAATCAGCCCCAGCATTTT. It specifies CASRDEGWSNQPQHF.

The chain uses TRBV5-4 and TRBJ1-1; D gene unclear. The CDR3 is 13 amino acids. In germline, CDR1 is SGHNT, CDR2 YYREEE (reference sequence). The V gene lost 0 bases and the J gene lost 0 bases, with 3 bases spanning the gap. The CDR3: CASSLALNTEAFF. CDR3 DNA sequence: TGTGCCAGCAGCTTGGCTCTGAACACTGAAGCTTTCTTT.

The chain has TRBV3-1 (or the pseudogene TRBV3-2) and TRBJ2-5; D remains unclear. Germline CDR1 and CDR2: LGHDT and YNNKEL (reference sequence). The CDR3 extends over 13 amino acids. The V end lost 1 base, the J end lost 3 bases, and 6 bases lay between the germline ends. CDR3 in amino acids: CASSQVSEETQYF. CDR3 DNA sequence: TGTGCCAGCAGCCAAGTATCAGAAGAGACCCAGTACTTC.

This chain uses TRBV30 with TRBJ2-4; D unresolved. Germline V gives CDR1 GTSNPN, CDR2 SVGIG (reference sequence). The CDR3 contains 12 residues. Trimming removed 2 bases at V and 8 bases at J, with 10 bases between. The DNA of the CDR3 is TGTGCCTGGAGTACCCCGGCGGACATTCAGTACTTC. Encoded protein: CAWSTPADIQYF.

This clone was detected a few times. This CDR3 is CASSPPTGNGTQHF. The CDR3 nucleotides read TGTGCCAGCAGCCCGCCTACAGGGAATGGGACCCAGCATTTT. This chain links TRBV5-4 with TRBJ1-5; the D gene is possibly TRBD1 (6 bases). Germline-derived CDR1 and CDR2 are SGHNT and YYREEE (reference sequence). V was cut by 4 bases and J by 11 bases, with 19 bases left in between. The CDR3 length is 14 residues.

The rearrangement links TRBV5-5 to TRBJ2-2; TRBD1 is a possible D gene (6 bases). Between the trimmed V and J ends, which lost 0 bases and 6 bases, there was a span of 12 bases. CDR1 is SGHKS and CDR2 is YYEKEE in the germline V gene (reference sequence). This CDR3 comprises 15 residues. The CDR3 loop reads CASSLAGTFAGELFF. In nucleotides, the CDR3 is TGTGCCAGCAGCTTGGCTGGGACATTCGCCGGGGAGCTGTTTTTT.

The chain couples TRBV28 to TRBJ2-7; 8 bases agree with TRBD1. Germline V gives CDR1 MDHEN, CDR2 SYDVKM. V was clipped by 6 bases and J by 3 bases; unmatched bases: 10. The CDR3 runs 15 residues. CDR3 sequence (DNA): TGTGCCAGCAGCCAAGACAGGGGACGGAACTACGAGCAGTACGTC. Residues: CASSQDRGRNYEQYV.

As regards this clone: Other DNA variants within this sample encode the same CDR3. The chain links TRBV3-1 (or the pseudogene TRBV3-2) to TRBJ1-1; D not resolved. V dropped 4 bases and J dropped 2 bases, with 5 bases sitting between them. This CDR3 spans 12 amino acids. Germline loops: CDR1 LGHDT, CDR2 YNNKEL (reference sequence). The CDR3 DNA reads TGTGCCAGCAGCCTACTTAACACTGAAGCTTTCTTT. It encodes CASSLLNTEAFF.

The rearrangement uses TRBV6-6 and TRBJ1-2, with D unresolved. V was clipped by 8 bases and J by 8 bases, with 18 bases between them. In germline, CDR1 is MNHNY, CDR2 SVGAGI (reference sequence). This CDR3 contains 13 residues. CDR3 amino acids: CASSHGWEDGYTF. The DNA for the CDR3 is TGTGCCAGCTCTCATGGTTGGGAGGACGGCTACACCTTC.

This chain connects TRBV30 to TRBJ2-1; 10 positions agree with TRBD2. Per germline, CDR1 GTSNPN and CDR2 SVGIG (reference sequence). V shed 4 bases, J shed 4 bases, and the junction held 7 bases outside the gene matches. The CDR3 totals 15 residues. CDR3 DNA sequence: TGTGCCTGGACCCTGGGACTAGCGAGTTACAATGAGCAGTTCTTC. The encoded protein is CAWTLGLASYNEQFF.

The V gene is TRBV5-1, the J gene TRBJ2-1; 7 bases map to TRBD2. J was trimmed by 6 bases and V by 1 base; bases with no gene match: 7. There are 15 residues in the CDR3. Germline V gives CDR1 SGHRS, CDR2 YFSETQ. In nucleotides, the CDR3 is TGCGCCAGCAGCTTGAGAAGCGGGACTGGCAATGAGCAGTTCTTC. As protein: CASSLRSGTGNEQFF.

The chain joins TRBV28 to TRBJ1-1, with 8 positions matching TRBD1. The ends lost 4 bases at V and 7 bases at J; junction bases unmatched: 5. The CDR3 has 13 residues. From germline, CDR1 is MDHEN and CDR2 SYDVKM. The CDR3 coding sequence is TGTGCCAGCAGTTCCGAGGACAGGGTTGAAGCTTTCTTT. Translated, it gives CASSSEDRVEAFF.

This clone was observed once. In DNA, the CDR3 is TGTGCCAGCAGCCTACGGGACAGGGGGGGAAATAGCAATCAGCCCCAGCATTTT. It yields the protein CASSLRDRGGNSNQPQHF. This chain connects TRBV5-8 to TRBJ1-5; 11 nucleotides agree with TRBD1. V was pared by 4 bases and J by 0 bases, with 9 bases of the junction left unmatched. Germline V gives CDR1 SGHTS, CDR2 YDEGEE. The CDR3 has 18 residues.

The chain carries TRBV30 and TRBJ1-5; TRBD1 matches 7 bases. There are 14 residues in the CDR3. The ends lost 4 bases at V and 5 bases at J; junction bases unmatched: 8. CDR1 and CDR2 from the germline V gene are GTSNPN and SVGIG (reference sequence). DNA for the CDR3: TGTGCCTGGACCCTTCAGGGGGAAGATCAGCCCCAGCATTTT. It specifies CAWTLQGEDQPQHF.

The CDR3 DNA sequence: TGCGCCAGCAACCGCACTCCGCCGGAGAGTAAAAACATTCAGTACTTC. It translates to CASNRTPPESKNIQYF. The chain has TRBV10-1 and TRBJ2-4; D not certain. The CDR3 runs to 16 residues. Germline CDR1 WNHNN, CDR2 SYGVQD (reference sequence). V lost 7 bases and J 4 bases, leaving 20 bases between the germline ends.

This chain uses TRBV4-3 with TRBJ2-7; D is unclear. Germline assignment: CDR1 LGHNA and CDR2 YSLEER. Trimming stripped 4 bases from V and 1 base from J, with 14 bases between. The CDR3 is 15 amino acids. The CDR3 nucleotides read TGCGCCAGCAGCCCGCAACGAGGCCAGTCCTACGAGCAGTACTTC. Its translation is CASSPQRGQSYEQYF.

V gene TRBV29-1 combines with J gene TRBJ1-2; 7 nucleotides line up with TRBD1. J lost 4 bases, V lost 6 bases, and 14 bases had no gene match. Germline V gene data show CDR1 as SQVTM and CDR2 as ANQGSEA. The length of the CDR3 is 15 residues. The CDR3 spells CSVSGETGFGYGYTF. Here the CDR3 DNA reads TGCAGCGTCTCGGGGGAGACAGGGTTCGGCTATGGCTACACCTTC.

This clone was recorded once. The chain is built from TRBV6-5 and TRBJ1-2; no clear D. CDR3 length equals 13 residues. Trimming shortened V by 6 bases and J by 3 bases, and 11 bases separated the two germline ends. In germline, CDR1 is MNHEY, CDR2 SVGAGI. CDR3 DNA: TGTGCCAGCAGCCCACAGATGTACTATGGCTACACCTTC. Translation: CASSPQMYYGYTF.

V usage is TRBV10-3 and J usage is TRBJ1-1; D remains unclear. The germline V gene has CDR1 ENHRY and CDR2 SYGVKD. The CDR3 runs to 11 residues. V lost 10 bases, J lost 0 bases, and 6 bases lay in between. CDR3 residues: CATQMNTEAFF. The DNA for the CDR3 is TGTGCCACCCAGATGAACACTGAAGCTTTCTTT.

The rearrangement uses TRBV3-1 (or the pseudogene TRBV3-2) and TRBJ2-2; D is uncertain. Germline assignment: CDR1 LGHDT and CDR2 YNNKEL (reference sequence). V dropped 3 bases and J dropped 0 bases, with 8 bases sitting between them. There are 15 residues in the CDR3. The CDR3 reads CASSHRVANTGELFF. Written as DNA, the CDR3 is TGTGCCAGCAGCCACCGGGTAGCGAACACCGGGGAGCTGTTTTTT.

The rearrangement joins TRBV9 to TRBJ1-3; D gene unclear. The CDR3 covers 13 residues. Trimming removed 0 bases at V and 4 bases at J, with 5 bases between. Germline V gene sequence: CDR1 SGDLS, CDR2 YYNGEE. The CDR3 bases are TGTGCCAGCAGCGTAGCCAAAGGAAACACCATATATTTT. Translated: CASSVAKGNTIYF.

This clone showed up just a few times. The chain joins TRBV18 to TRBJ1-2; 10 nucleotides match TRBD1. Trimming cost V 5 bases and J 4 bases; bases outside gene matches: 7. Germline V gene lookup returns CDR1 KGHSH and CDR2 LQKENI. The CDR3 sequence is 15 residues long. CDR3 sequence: CASSDATGGGYGYTF. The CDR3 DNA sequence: TGTGCCAGCTCAGACGCGACAGGGGGCGGCTATGGCTACACCTTC.

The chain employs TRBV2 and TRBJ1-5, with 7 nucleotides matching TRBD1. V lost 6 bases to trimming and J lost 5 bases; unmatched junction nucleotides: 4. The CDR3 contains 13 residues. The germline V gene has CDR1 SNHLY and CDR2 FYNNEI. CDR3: CASRTGWDQPQHF. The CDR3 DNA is TGTGCCAGCAGGACAGGGTGGGATCAGCCCCAGCATTTT. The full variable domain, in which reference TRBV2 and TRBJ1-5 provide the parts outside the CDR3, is EPEVTQTPSHQVTQMGQEVILRCVPISNHLYFYWYRQILGQKVEFLVSFYNNEISEKSEIFDDQFSVERPDGSNFTLKIRSTKLEDSAMYFCASRTGWDQPQHFGDGTRLSIL.